The 24 T cell receptor beta chains below were found in one sample sequenced in a study of shared clonotypes between healthy human individuals. Here immunoSEQ multiplex PCR was the method, and the copy in TCRdb shows in-frame clones only, minus some. Of over 2 million clones listed, around 90% are singletons. Input material: naive CD4+ T cells from PBMCs. The subset was: CD45RA+ positively selected. These receptors originate from a young man in good health. Some clones in this sample may be carry-over from other donors' samples.

The chain couples TRBV10-3 to TRBJ2-7; 8 bases agree with TRBD2. The CDR3 spans 13 residues. From germline, CDR1 is ENHRY and CDR2 SYGVKD. V was clipped by 5 bases and J by 3 bases; unmatched bases: 3. The CDR3 nucleotides are TGTGCCATCAGTAGAGGGACTAGCTACGAGCAGTACTTC. It encodes CAISRGTSYEQYF.

V usage is TRBV4-3 and J usage is TRBJ2-7; D tentatively fits TRBD1 or TRBD2 (5 bases each). The CDR3 sequence is 15 residues long. V lost 3 bases and J 6 bases, leaving 18 bases between the germline ends. Looked up from germline, CDR1 is LGHNA and CDR2 is YSLEER. CDR3 protein: CASSQAGGIEGEQYF. CDR3 sequence (DNA): TGCGCCAGCAGCCAGGCTGGGGGTATAGAAGGCGAGCAGTACTTC.

The V and J genes are TRBV18 and TRBJ2-1; unclear D gene. Germline CDR1 KGHSH, CDR2 LQKENI. The CDR3 covers 16 residues. V was cut by 4 bases and J by 0 bases, with 13 bases left in between. This CDR3 reads CASSRRVQDSYNEQFF. CDR3 in DNA: TGTGCCAGCTCACGCCGGGTCCAGGACTCCTACAATGAGCAGTTCTTC.

V gene TRBV28 combines with J gene TRBJ2-2; D not resolved. V gave up 8 bases and J gave up 0 bases, with 10 bases separating them. The length of the CDR3 is 14 residues. Germline V gene lookup returns CDR1 MDHEN and CDR2 SYDVKM. The DNA of the CDR3 is TGTGCCAGCGAGGCTTTCGCGAACACCGGGGAGCTGTTTTTT. Translation gives CASEAFANTGELFF.

V is TRBV10-3 and J is TRBJ2-7; a possible D gene is TRBD1 (6 bases). V was cut by 1 base and J by 7 bases, with 20 bases left in between. Germline assignment: CDR1 ENHRY and CDR2 SYGVKD. The CDR3 has 16 residues. The CDR3 DNA sequence: TGTGCCATCAGTGAGTGGTTAGGGCAGGGGCTGTTTGAGCAGTACTTC. This gives the protein CAISEWLGQGLFEQYF.

The V call is TRBV19, the J call TRBJ1-1; no firm D call. The CDR3 sequence is 13 residues long. Germline V lookup: CDR1 LNHDA, CDR2 SQIVND (reference sequence). V was cut by 3 bases and J by 1 base, with 6 bases left in between. DNA for the CDR3: TGTGCCAGTAGTATTACGCAGAACACTGAAGCTTTCTTT. Residues: CASSITQNTEAFF.

The V call is TRBV6-1, the J call TRBJ1-2; 8 bases align to TRBD1. This CDR3 has 16 amino acids. The germline V gene encodes CDR1 MNHNS and CDR2 SASEGT. Trimming at V came to 0 bases and at J to 7 bases, leaving 10 bases not matched to a gene. The CDR3 coding sequence is TGTGCCAGCAGTGAAGCCGGGACAGGTGTTCTTCTTGGCTACACCTTC. Translated: CASSEAGTGVLLGYTF.

This clone was counted once. This sequence joins TRBV10-3 and TRBJ2-1; 9 positions match TRBD1. V was pared by 0 bases and J by 6 bases, with 3 bases of the junction left unmatched. CDR3 size: 15 residues. Germline V CDR1 and CDR2: ENHRY, SYGVKD. DNA of the CDR3: TGTGCCATCAGTGAGTCGGACAGGGGACTCAATGAGCAGTTCTTC. Translation gives CAISESDRGLNEQFF.

This chain links TRBV2 with TRBJ2-5; no clear D. This CDR3 region has 12 residues. The germline V gene has CDR1 SNHLY and CDR2 FYNNEI. The V end was cut by 6 bases, the J end by 11 bases, with 16 bases between. CDR3 region: CASRYADVEQYF. CDR3 bases: TGTGCCAGCAGGTACGCGGACGTTGAGCAGTACTTC. Filled out from reference TRBV2 and TRBJ2-5, the complete variable domain reads EPEVTQTPSHQVTQMGQEVILRCVPISNHLYFYWYRQILGQKVEFLVSFYNNEISEKSEIFDDQFSVERPDGSNFTLKIRSTKLEDSAMYFCASRYADVEQYFGPGTRLLVL.

V gene TRBV5-1 combines with J gene TRBJ2-1; 8 nucleotides align to TRBD2. The CDR3 length is 16 residues. CDR1 is SGHRS, CDR2 YFSETQ, per germline. The ends lost 3 bases at V and 2 bases at J; junction bases unmatched: 7. The CDR3 nucleotides read TGCGCCAGCAGCTCAATCCCGGGACTAGCCTACAATGAGCAGTTCTTC. Translation: CASSSIPGLAYNEQFF.

This chain uses TRBV7-3 with TRBJ2-1, with no clear D. The CDR3 sequence is 13 residues long. V gave up 3 bases and J gave up 2 bases, with 5 bases separating them. Germline CDR1 and CDR2: SGHTA and FQGTGA. This CDR3 is CASSLNTYNEQFF. CDR3 bases: TGTGCCAGCAGCTTGAATACCTACAATGAGCAGTTCTTC.

This chain uses TRBV5-6 with TRBJ2-1; TRBD2 matches 11 bases. The germline CDR1 and CDR2 sequences are SGHDT and YYEEEE. Trimming cost V 4 bases and J 3 bases; bases outside gene matches: 3. The CDR3 is made up of 15 amino acids. The CDR3 protein is CASSISGRGYNEQFF. In DNA, the CDR3 is TGTGCCAGCAGCATTAGCGGGAGGGGCTACAATGAGCAGTTCTTC. Drawing the rest from reference TRBV5-6 and TRBJ2-1, the complete variable domain is DAGVTQSPTHLIKTRGQQVTLRCSPKSGHDTVSWYQQALGQGPQFIFQYYEEEERQRGNFPDRFSGHQFPNYSSELNVNALLLGDSALYLCASSISGRGYNEQFFGPGTRLTVL.

This clone was seen a single time. The chain links TRBV5-1 to TRBJ1-2; the D gene is possibly TRBD1 (5 bases). Trimming cost V 0 bases and J 2 bases, with 14 bases left between them. Per the germline V gene, CDR1 is SGHRS and CDR2 is YFSETQ. CDR3 size: 16 residues. CDR3 residues: CASSLASGASNYGYTF. The CDR3 DNA reads TGCGCCAGCAGCTTGGCTTCCGGGGCCTCAAACTATGGCTACACCTTC.

This chain connects TRBV15 to TRBJ2-2; D not resolved. Germline lookup yields CDR1 LNHNV and CDR2 YYDKDF (reference sequence). The CDR3 loop spans 13 amino acids. Trimming took 1 base from V and 6 from J, leaving 6 bases between them. The CDR3 bases are TGTGCCACCAGCAGAGTAGGGCCCGGGGAGCTGTTTTTT. This encodes CATSRVGPGELFF.

Note on this clone: Within the sample, other DNA sequences also encode this same CDR3. The rearrangement joins TRBV7-2 to TRBJ2-1; 10 nucleotides agree with TRBD2. The CDR3 contains 14 residues. Looked up from germline, CDR1 is SGHTA and CDR2 is FQGNSA. V gave up 5 bases and J gave up 3 bases; unmatched junction bases: 1. The CDR3 is CASSRTSGYNEQFF. CDR3 nucleotides: TGTGCCAGCAGCCGGACTAGCGGCTACAATGAGCAGTTCTTC.

This clone was detected only once. The J gene is TRBJ2-2, the V gene TRBV9; the D is unclear. The germline V gene encodes CDR1 SGDLS and CDR2 YYNGEE. The CDR3 covers 14 residues. The ends were cut back, 0 bases at V and 4 bases at J, with 7 bases in the middle. CDR3 sequence reads: CASSVDAATGELFF. Here the CDR3 DNA reads TGTGCCAGCAGCGTAGACGCGGCCACCGGGGAGCTGTTTTTT.

The rearrangement joins TRBV2 to TRBJ1-2, with a weak D call TRBD1 (6 bases). This CDR3 region has 14 residues. V lost 6 bases and J lost 4, with 15 bases in between. Germline V CDR1 and CDR2: SNHLY, FYNNEI. CDR3 sequence (DNA): TGTGCCAGCAGGCAAAACAGGGAAAGCTATGGCTACACCTTC. Encoded protein: CASRQNRESYGYTF. The variable domain in full, with the rest retrieved from reference TRBV2 and TRBJ1-2, is EPEVTQTPSHQVTQMGQEVILRCVPISNHLYFYWYRQILGQKVEFLVSFYNNEISEKSEIFDDQFSVERPDGSNFTLKIRSTKLEDSAMYFCASRQNRESYGYTFGSGTRLTVV.

V usage is TRBV5-4 and J usage is TRBJ1-2; D not resolved. CDR1 SGHNT and CDR2 YYREEE come from the germline V gene (reference sequence). The V gene lost 1 base and the J gene lost 0 bases, with 10 bases spanning the gap. The CDR3 has 15 amino acids. The CDR3 spells CASSLSGIANYGYTF. In DNA, the CDR3 is TGTGCCAGCAGCTTGTCAGGTATAGCTAACTATGGCTACACCTTC.

The chain employs TRBV27 and TRBJ2-1; D may be TRBD2 (6 bases). Germline V gives CDR1 MNHEY, CDR2 SMNVEV (reference sequence). The ends were cut back, 6 bases at V and 4 bases at J, with 19 bases in the middle. This CDR3 contains 16 residues. CDR3 in amino acids: CASSSGLSFGYNEQFF. The CDR3 nucleotides are TGTGCCAGCAGCTCGGGACTTTCCTTCGGGTACAATGAGCAGTTCTTC.

This clone has only one observation. V usage is TRBV11-2 and J usage is TRBJ2-1; no clear D. Germline lookup yields CDR1 SGHAT and CDR2 FQNNGV. With 5 bases removed from V and 3 bases from J, the gap between germline ends came to 17 bases. The CDR3 has 16 amino acids. CDR3: CASSRSAPARYNEQFF. In DNA form, the CDR3 reads TGTGCCAGCAGCCGAAGTGCCCCTGCTCGCTACAATGAGCAGTTCTTC.

The chain carries TRBV7-3 and TRBJ2-7; 7 bases agree with TRBD1. The CDR3 sequence is 13 residues long. Trimming cost V 4 bases and J 4 bases; bases outside gene matches: 4. CDR1 is SGHTA and CDR2 is FQGTGA in the germline V gene. The CDR3 spells CASSSIRGYEQYF. CDR3 coding DNA: TGTGCCAGCAGCTCGATCAGGGGGTACGAGCAGTACTTC.

The CDR3 loop reads CASSLGAWQKETQYF. For the CDR3, the DNA is TGTGCCAGCAGCTTAGGGGCATGGCAGAAAGAGACCCAGTACTTC. The genes are TRBV7-6 and TRBJ2-5; D is unclear. Germline CDR1 reads SGHVS; CDR2 reads FNYEAQ. Trimming cost V 1 base and J 3 bases, with 12 bases left between them. The CDR3 consists of 15 residues.

The chain joins TRBV28 to TRBJ1-1, with TRBD1 matching 10 bases. The CDR3 spans 15 residues. CDR1 MDHEN and CDR2 SYDVKM come from the germline V gene. The J segment lost 1 base and the V segment lost 5 bases, leaving 4 bases of the junction unmatched. The chain's CDR3 is CASSLGQGPNTEAFF. In nucleotides, the CDR3 is TGTGCCAGCAGTCTGGGACAGGGGCCGAACACTGAAGCTTTCTTT.

The chain combines TRBV5-1 with TRBJ2-3; D unresolved. Per the germline V gene, CDR1 is SGHRS and CDR2 is YFSETQ. Deletions cut 4 bases from V and 3 bases from J, with 12 bases between. CDR3 length equals 14 residues. This CDR3 reads CASSTPQLTDTQYF. For the CDR3, the DNA is TGCGCCAGCAGCACCCCGCAGTTGACAGATACGCAGTATTTT.